A single sample gave rise to the 5 T cell receptor beta chains below, sequenced in a study of cytomegalovirus exposure and HLA in healthy donors. The PCR used 60 Vbeta and 13 Jbeta primers. Assay: immunoSEQ multiplex PCR; the TCRdb copy retains only in-frame clones and omits some. The sample contains about 160,000 clones, around 84% of which appear only once. Material for sequencing was PBMCs. The receptors originated from a man in his fifties or sixties in good health and CMV-seropositive.

This chain uses TRBV6-5 with TRBJ2-5, with 9 bases fitting TRBD2. The end of the DNA aligns better with TRBJ2-7, so the J call may be wrong. The length of the CDR3 is 15 residues. Per germline, CDR1 MNHEY and CDR2 SVGAGI. The CDR3 region is CASKPPLAGLHEQYF. CDR3 nucleotides: TGTGCCAGCAAACCCCCGCTAGCGGGGTTACACGAGCAGTACTTC.

V gene TRBV11-2 combines with J gene TRBJ1-2; 8 nucleotides align to TRBD1. There are 14 residues in the CDR3. Germline V gene sequence: CDR1 SGHAT, CDR2 FQNNGV. Trimming removed 5 bases from V and 0 bases from J; junction bases left unmatched: 2. The CDR3 here is CASSRTGTNYGYTF. The CDR3 bases are TGTGCCAGCAGCAGGACAGGGACTAACTATGGCTACACCTTC.

This clone has more than one count but fewer than ten. The chain carries TRBV6-5 and TRBJ2-7; 7 bases map to TRBD1. Unmatched junction bases numbered 8, after V lost 4 bases and J lost 2 bases. Germline V gives CDR1 MNHEY, CDR2 SVGAGI. The CDR3 is made up of 15 amino acids. CDR3 coding DNA: TGTGCCAGCAGTTTAGGGACAGCCGCTACCTACGAGCAGTACGTC. Residues: CASSLGTAATYEQYV.

Regarding this clone: At one end the junction does not follow the germline gene, possibly because of a read error. The J gene is TRBJ2-7, the V gene TRBV7-9; a possible D gene is TRBD1 (6 bases). CDR1 is SEHNR, CDR2 FQNEAQ, per germline (reference sequence). This CDR3 has 17 residues. Here the CDR3 reads CSSSSRGLRDTAYEQYF. The CDR3 DNA is TGTTCCAGCAGCTCCCGTGGCCTCCGGGACACCGCCTACGAGCAGTACTTC.

The sample holds one count of this clone. This sequence joins TRBV4-1 and TRBJ2-7; 12 nucleotides line up with TRBD2. Looked up from germline, CDR1 is MGHRA and CDR2 is YSYEKL. The V gene end was trimmed by 4 bases and the J gene end by 2 bases; junction bases not matched to a gene: 0. The CDR3 contains 14 residues. CDR3 residues: CASSRLAGAYEQYV. For the CDR3, the DNA is TGCGCCAGCAGCCGACTAGCGGGAGCCTACGAGCAGTACGTC.